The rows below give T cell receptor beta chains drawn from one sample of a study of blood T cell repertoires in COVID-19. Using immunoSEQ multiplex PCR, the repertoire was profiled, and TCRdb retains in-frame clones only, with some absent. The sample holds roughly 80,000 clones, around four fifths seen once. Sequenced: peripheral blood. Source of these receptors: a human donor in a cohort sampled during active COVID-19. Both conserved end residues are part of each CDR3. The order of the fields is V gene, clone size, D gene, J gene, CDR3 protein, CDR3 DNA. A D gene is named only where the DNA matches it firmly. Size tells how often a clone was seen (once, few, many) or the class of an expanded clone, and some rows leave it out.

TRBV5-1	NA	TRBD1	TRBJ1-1	CASSTDRGFPGTEAFF	TGCGCCAGCAGCACAGACAGGGGGTTTCCGGGCACTGAAGCTTTCTTT
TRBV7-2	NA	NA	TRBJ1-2	CASSLARQDYGYTF	TGTGCCAGCAGCTTAGCTCGGCAGGACTATGGCTACACCTTC
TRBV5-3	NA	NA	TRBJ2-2	CARHIGGRNTGELFF	TGTGCCAGACATATAGGGGGAAGGAACACCGGGGAGCTGTTTTTT
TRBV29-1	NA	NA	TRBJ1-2	CSVEAQRGGISDGYTF	TGCAGCGTTGAAGCCCAGCGGGGGGGGATAAGCGATGGCTACACCTTC
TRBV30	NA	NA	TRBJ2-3	CAWSVRGGSTDTQYF	TGTGCCTGGAGTGTACGAGGCGGAAGCACAGATACGCAGTATTTT
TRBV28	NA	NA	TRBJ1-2	CASSPSLNYGYTF	TGTGCCAGCAGCCCCTCCCTGAACTATGGCTACACCTTC
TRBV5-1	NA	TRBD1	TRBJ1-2	CASSSGTGGYYGYTF	TGCGCCAGCAGCTCCGGGACAGGGGGCTACTATGGCTACACCTTC
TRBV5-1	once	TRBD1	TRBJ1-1	CASSPQQGLNTEAFF	TGCGCCAGCAGCCCCCAACAGGGGTTGAACACTGAAGCTTTCTTT
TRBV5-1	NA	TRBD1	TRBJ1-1	CASSLATGMNTEAFF	TGCGCCAGCAGCTTGGCGACAGGGATGAACACTGAAGCTTTCTTT
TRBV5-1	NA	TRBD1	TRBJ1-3	CASSLVWTGASGNTIYF	TGCGCCAGCAGCTTGGTTTGGACAGGGGCGTCTGGAAACACCATATATTTT
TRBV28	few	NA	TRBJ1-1	CASSLLLVIGSNTEAFF	TGTGCCAGCAGTTTACTTTTGGTCATAGGGAGTAACACTGAAGCTTTCTTT
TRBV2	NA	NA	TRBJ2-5	CASSAAGARETQYF	TGTGCCAGCAGTGCGGCGGGGGCCCGGGAGACCCAGTACTTC
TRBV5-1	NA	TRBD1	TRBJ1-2	CASSSALGQANYGYTF	TGCGCCAGCAGTTCTGCCCTCGGACAGGCCAACTATGGCTACACCTTC
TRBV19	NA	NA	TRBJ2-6	CASSPDSYHSGANVLTF	TGTGCCAGTAGCCCGGACAGTTACCACTCTGGGGCCAACGTCCTGACTTTC
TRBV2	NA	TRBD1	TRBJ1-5	CASSGQGAHQPQHF	TGTGCCAGCAGTGGACAGGGGGCGCATCAGCCCCAGCATTTT
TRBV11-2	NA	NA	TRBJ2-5	CASSLPGRTQYF	TGTGCCAGCAGCTTACCAGGCCGGACCCAGTACTTC
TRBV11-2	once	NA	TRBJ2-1	CASSLRGAGYNEQFF	TGTGCCAGCAGCTTACGGGGGGCTGGCTACAATGAGCAGTTCTTC
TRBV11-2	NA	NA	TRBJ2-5	CASSSGETQYF	TGTGCCAGCAGCTCCGGGGAGACCCAGTACTTC
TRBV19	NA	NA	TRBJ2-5	CASSIGIQETQYF	TGTGCCAGTAGTATCGGGATTCAAGAGACCCAGTACTTC
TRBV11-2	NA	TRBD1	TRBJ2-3	CASSWGQSLGTDTQYF	TGTGCCAGCAGCTGGGGACAGTCCTTGGGCACAGATACGCAGTATTTT
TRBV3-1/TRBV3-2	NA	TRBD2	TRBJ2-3	CASSPVAGKDTQYF	TGTGCCAGCAGCCCAGTAGCGGGGAAAGATACGCAGTATTTT
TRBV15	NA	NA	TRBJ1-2	CATSRDGIGRGYTF	TGTGCCACCAGCAGAGATGGAATCGGGAGAGGCTACACCTTC
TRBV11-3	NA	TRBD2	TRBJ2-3	CASSLRGAGGPDTQYF	TGTGCCAGCAGCTTGAGGGGAGCGGGGGGGCCCGATACGCAGTATTTT
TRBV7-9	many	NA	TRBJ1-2	CASSFWVGQGKDGYTF	TGTGCCAGCAGCTTCTGGGTGGGGCAGGGGAAAGATGGCTACACCTTC
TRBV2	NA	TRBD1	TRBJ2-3	CASTLDREKCSTQYF	TGTGCCAGCACCTTGGACAGGGAGAAATGTAGTACGCAGTATTTT
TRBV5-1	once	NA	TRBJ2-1	CASSLVGGHSSYNEQFF	TGCGCCAGCAGCTTGGTCGGAGGCCATAGCTCCTACAATGAGCAGTTCTTC
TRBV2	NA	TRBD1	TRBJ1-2	CASSGQGTYGYTF	TGTGCCAGCAGTGGACAGGGCACCTATGGCTACACCTTC
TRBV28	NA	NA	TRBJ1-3	CASSLAGTGNTIYF	TGTGCCAGCAGTTTGGCAGGGACTGGAAACACCATATATTTT
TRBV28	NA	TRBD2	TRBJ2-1	CASTPSAGAYNEQFF	TGTGCCAGCACCCCTTCCGCGGGAGCGTACAATGAGCAGTTCTTC
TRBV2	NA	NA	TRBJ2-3	CASSPLASDTQYF	TGTGCCAGCAGTCCCCTAGCGTCAGATACGCAGTATTTT
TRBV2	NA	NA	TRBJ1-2	CASWKRAGADGYTF	TGTGCCAGCTGGAAGAGGGCAGGCGCGGATGGCTACACCTTC
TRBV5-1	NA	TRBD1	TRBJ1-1	CASSYGTGRTEAFF	TGCGCCAGCAGCTACGGGACAGGGAGAACTGAAGCTTTCTTT
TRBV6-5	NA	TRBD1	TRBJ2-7	CASSPWTGYEQYF	TGTGCCAGCAGCCCCTGGACAGGCTACGAGCAGTACTTC
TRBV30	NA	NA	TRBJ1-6	CAWSANSDSPLHF	TGTGCCTGGAGTGCTAACTCGGATTCACCCCTCCACTTT
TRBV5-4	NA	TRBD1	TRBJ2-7	CASSSDRGSYEQYF	TGTGCCAGCAGCTCTGACAGGGGTTCCTACGAGCAGTACTTC
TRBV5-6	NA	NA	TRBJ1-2	CASSPDNGNYGYTF	TGTGCCAGCAGTCCGGACAACGGTAACTATGGCTACACCTTC
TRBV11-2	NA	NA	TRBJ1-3	CASSQPPGGAGNTIYF	TGTGCCAGCAGCCAACCCCCCGGAGGGGCTGGAAACACCATATATTTT
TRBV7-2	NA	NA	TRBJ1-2	CASSSQGYGYTF	TGTGCCAGCAGCTCACAGGGTTATGGCTACACCTTC
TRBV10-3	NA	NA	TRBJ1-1	CAIAGLLNTEAFF	TGTGCCATCGCGGGACTCTTGAACACTGAAGCTTTCTTT
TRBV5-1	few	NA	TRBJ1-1	CASSLNRVEAFF	TGCGCCAGCAGCTTAAACAGGGTTGAAGCTTTCTTT
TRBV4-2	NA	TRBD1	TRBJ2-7	CASSQGLGGNYEQYF	TGTGCCAGCAGCCAAGGGTTAGGGGGCAACTACGAGCAGTACTTC
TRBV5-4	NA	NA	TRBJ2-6	CASTLPGANVLTF	TGTGCCAGCACCCTCCCTGGGGCCAACGTCCTGACTTTC
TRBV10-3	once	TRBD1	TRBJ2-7	CASSGTESYEQYF	TGTGCCAGCTCCGGGACAGAGTCCTACGAGCAGTACTTC
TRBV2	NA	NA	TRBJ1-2	CASSERSGYTF	TGTGCCAGCAGTGAAAGGAGTGGCTACACCTTC
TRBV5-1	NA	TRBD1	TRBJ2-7	CASSPSGQGPYEQYF	TGCGCCAGCAGCCCCTCGGGACAGGGACCCTACGAGCAGTACTTC